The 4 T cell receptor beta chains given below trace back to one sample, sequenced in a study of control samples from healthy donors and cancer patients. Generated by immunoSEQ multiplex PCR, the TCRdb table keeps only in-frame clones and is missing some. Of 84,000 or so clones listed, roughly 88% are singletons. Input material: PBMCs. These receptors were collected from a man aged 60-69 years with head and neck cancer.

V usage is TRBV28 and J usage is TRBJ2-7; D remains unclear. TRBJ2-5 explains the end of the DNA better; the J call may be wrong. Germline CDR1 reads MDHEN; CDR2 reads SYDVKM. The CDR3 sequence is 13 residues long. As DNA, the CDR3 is TGTGCCAGCAGCTCAATAGTCCAAGAGACCCAGTACTTC. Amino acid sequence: CASSSIVQETQYF.

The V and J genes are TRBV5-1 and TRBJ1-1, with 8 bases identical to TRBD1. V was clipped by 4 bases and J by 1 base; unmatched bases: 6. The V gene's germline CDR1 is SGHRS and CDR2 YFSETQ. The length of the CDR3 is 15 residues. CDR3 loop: CASSPVTGGNTEAFF. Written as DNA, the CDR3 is TGCGCCAGCAGCCCCGTAACAGGGGGGAACACTGAAGCTTTCTTT.

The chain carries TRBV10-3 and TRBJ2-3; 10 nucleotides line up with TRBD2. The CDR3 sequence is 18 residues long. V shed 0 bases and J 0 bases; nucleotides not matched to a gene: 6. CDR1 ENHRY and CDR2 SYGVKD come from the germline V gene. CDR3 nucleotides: TGTGCCATCAGTGAGTCCTGGCTAGCGGGGGCTAGCACAGATACGCAGTATTTT. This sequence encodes CAISESWLAGASTDTQYF.

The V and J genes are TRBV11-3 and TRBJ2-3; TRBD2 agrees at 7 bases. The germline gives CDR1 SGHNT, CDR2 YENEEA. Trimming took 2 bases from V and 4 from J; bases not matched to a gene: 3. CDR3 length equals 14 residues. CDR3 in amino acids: CASSLQRGADTQYF. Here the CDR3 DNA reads TGTGCCAGCAGCTTACAGCGGGGCGCAGATACGCAGTATTTT.